The 7 T cell receptor beta chains given below trace back to one sample, sequenced in a study of cytotoxic CD8 clonotypes in ibrutinib-treated CLL (TCRdb year 2021). Library construction relied on the immunoSEQ multiplex PCR assay. TCRdb's version of the immuneACCESS table is confined to in-frame rearrangements and falls short of the full clone set. An unresolved V gene accounts for under half of the shortfall where checked; the remainder is of unknown origin. This sample holds approximately 340,000 clones; over 55% were observed only once. Clones ranked in the top ten supply 6.3% of the sample. The sequences come from PBMCs, collected after 36 months of ibrutinib treatment. Every receptor here comes from a human donor with chronic lymphocytic leukemia.

J is TRBJ1-1 and V is TRBV4-3; D is uncertain. The CDR3 consists of 13 residues. The V gene lost 4 bases and the J gene lost 6 bases, with 12 bases spanning the gap. From germline, CDR1 is LGHNA and CDR2 YSLEER. Here the CDR3 DNA reads TGCGCCAGCAGCCGTAGACGAGGCGCTGAAGCTTTCTTT. Its translation: CASSRRRGAEAFF.

The chain employs TRBV6-5 and TRBJ2-6, with a possible D match to TRBD2 (5 bases). The CDR3 consists of 16 residues. V shed 2 bases and J shed 1 base, with 9 bases lying between them. Germline V gene data show CDR1 as MNHEY and CDR2 as SVGAGI. Here the CDR3 reads CASSYGSLSGANVLTF. CDR3 DNA: TGTGCCAGCAGTTACGGGAGTCTTTCTGGGGCCAACGTCCTGACTTTC.

This clone was found a few times. The chain uses TRBV27 and TRBJ2-1, with TRBD1 matching 10 bases. Per germline, CDR1 MNHEY and CDR2 SMNVEV (reference sequence). This CDR3 has 16 amino acids. Trimming removed 6 bases from V and 5 bases from J; junction bases left unmatched: 10. The CDR3 DNA sequence: TGTGCCAGCAGCCCCTGGGCCGGGACAGGGGACAATGAGCAGTTCTTC. This encodes CASSPWAGTGDNEQFF.

The chain is built from TRBV6-5 and TRBJ2-7; possibly TRBD2 for D (6 bases). Germline V gene sequence: CDR1 MNHEY, CDR2 SVGAGI. The CDR3 has 16 residues. V lost 0 bases to trimming and J lost 3 bases, with 15 bases between them. CDR3 sequence reads: CASSYSPGLPDYEQYF. Here the CDR3 DNA reads TGTGCCAGCAGTTACTCTCCGGGACTCCCAGACTACGAGCAGTACTTC.

This clone was detected ten times or more. The V call is TRBV6-1, the J call TRBJ2-7; 8 nucleotides line up with TRBD1. This CDR3 contains 13 residues. Germline-derived CDR1 and CDR2 are MNHNS and SASEGT. Trimming took 6 bases from V and 2 from J; bases not matched to a gene: 3. The CDR3 loop reads CASRNRGTYEQYF. Written as DNA, the CDR3 is TGTGCCAGCAGAAACAGGGGGACCTACGAGCAGTACTTC.

The V call is TRBV27, the J call TRBJ1-5, with 7 bases identical to TRBD1. Per the germline V gene, CDR1 is MNHEY and CDR2 is SMNVEV (reference sequence). This CDR3 spans 15 amino acids. V lost 5 bases and J lost 4; bases outside the gene matches: 8. In DNA, the CDR3 is TGTGCCAGCAGTCCACCTGACAGGGTTAATCAGCCCCAGCATTTT. This codes for CASSPPDRVNQPQHF.

The chain uses TRBV4-3 and TRBJ2-3; 11 bases align to TRBD2. The CDR3 runs to 15 residues. With 4 bases clipped from V and 3 bases from J, the junction kept 3 bases outside the gene matches. Germline values: CDR1 LGHNA, CDR2 YSLEER. CDR3 loop: CASSPRTSGTDTQYF. CDR3 nucleotide sequence: TGCGCCAGCAGCCCGCGGACTAGCGGGACAGATACGCAGTATTTT.